The 20 T cell receptor beta chains below all came from one sample that was sequenced in a study of cytotoxic CD8 clonotypes in ibrutinib-treated CLL listed by TCRdb under 2021. Receptor libraries were prepared by the immunoSEQ multiplex PCR assay. TCRdb limited this immuneACCESS table to in-frame rearrangements with V and J called. A share of clones is missing; checked studies link under half to unresolved V genes, and the rest is unexplained. This sample gives some 290,000 clones in total; 80% of them show up just once. The top ten clones comprise roughly 7% of the sample. The specimen comprised PBMCs, sampled before ibrutinib treatment. These receptor sequences come from a human donor with chronic lymphocytic leukemia.

The chain is built from TRBV29-1 and TRBJ1-1; D remains ambiguous. CDR3 length: 11 residues. V was trimmed by 3 bases and J by 6 bases, leaving 8 bases between them. The germline V gene encodes CDR1 SQVTM and CDR2 ANQGSEA. CDR3 in DNA: TGCAGCGTTGATTGGGGAGCTGAAGCTTTCTTT. This encodes CSVDWGAEAFF.

J is TRBJ1-1 and V is TRBV14; D is unresolved. Trimming pared 6 bases from V and 1 base from J, leaving 18 bases between. The CDR3 is made up of 16 amino acids. CDR1 and CDR2 (germline): SGHDN, FVKESK. The CDR3 DNA reads TGTGCCAGCAGTCTTCTACGGCAGGTCTCGAACACTGAAGCTTTCTTT. This translates into CASSLLRQVSNTEAFF.

The genes are TRBV10-2 and TRBJ2-3, with 8 bases identical to TRBD2. The CDR3 runs 17 residues. Germline V lookup: CDR1 WSHSY, CDR2 SAAADI. V shed 4 bases and J 8 bases; nucleotides not matched to a gene: 17. For the CDR3, the DNA is TGCGCCAGCAGTGGGGGGGTTAAGCGGGAGTTTCACGTTACGCAGTATTTT. Protein sequence: CASSGGVKREFHVTQYF.

The V gene is TRBV11-2, the J gene TRBJ2-3, with D perhaps TRBD2 (6 bases). CDR1 and CDR2 (germline): SGHAT, FQNNGV. The germline V and J ends were trimmed by 2 bases and 6 bases, with 18 bases remaining between them. CDR3 length: 16 residues. The CDR3 DNA reads as TGTGCCAGCAGCTTATACAACACGACTAGGCTGGATACGCAGTATTTT. Residues: CASSLYNTTRLDTQYF.

V is TRBV15 and J is TRBJ2-3; perhaps D is TRBD1 or TRBD2 (5 bases each). The CDR3 runs to 13 residues. V dropped 5 bases and J dropped 6 bases, with 12 bases sitting between them. Germline loops: CDR1 LNHNV, CDR2 YYDKDF (reference sequence). The CDR3: CATSEGRGDTQYF. As DNA, the CDR3 is TGTGCCACCAGCGAGGGAAGGGGCGATACGCAGTATTTT.

The table lists this clone with a count of one. J is TRBJ2-7 and V is TRBV4-1; 9 nucleotides agree with TRBD2. Germline V lookup: CDR1 MGHRA, CDR2 YSYEKL. The CDR3 loop spans 17 amino acids. Trimming took 1 base from V and 4 from J; bases not matched to a gene: 11. The CDR3 DNA follows: TGCGCCAGCAGCCAAGGTCCGCTAGCGGGATTTGGATACGAGCAGTACTTC. Translation gives CASSQGPLAGFGYEQYF.

This clone turned up a few times. This chain uses TRBV14 with TRBJ1-1, with unresolved D. V was trimmed by 4 bases and J by 3 bases, leaving 12 bases between them. The CDR3 is 14 residues long. Germline V lookup: CDR1 SGHDN, CDR2 FVKESK. The CDR3 bases are TGTGCCAGCAGCCCTTGGGGTGCGTACACTGAAGCTTTCTTT. It yields the protein CASSPWGAYTEAFF.

The chain links TRBV7-6 to TRBJ2-7; TRBD2 matches at 11 bases. CDR1 is SGHVS, CDR2 FNYEAQ, per germline. The CDR3 contains 16 residues. The V and J ends lost 5 bases and 7 bases, in that order; junction bases with no gene match: 13. Written as DNA, the CDR3 is TGTGCCAGCAGCCCCTTCATTAGCGGGAGGGGCGGGGAGCAGTACTTC. Translating gives CASSPFISGRGGEQYF. The entire variable domain, with the rest obtained from reference TRBV7-6 and TRBJ2-7, is as follows: GAGVSQSPRYKVTKRGQDVALRCDPISGHVSLYWYRQALGQGPEFLTYFNYEAQQDKSGLPNDRFSAERPEGSISTLTIQRTEQRDSAMYRCASSPFISGRGGEQYFGPGTRLTVT.

The chain employs TRBV28 and TRBJ2-5, with D possibly TRBD1 on 5 matching bases. Trimming left V 3 bases short and J 5 bases short, with 10 bases between. The CDR3 spans 13 residues. Germline V gene sequence: CDR1 MDHEN, CDR2 SYDVKM. CDR3: CASSFAGLETQYF. The CDR3 nucleotides are TGTGCCAGCAGTTTTGCAGGGTTGGAGACCCAGTACTTC.

CDR3 region: CASSSQEAGANVLTF. In nucleotides, the CDR3 is TGCGCCAGCAGCTCTCAGGAGGCAGGGGCCAACGTCCTGACTTTC. The rearrangement uses TRBV5-1 and TRBJ2-6; D is possibly TRBD2 (5 bases). V lost 3 bases to trimming and J lost 4 bases, with 11 bases between them. This CDR3 has 15 amino acids. Germline V gene sequence: CDR1 SGHRS, CDR2 YFSETQ.

A note on this clone: A junction end diverges from the germline sequence, so it may reflect a read error. This chain connects TRBV7-6 to TRBJ2-7; D ambiguous. Germline V lookup: CDR1 SGHVS, CDR2 FNYEAQ. CDR3 size: 13 residues. The CDR3: CASSFRAHNERYF. CDR3 DNA: TGTGCCAGCAGTTTTAGGGCGCACAACGAGCGGTACTTC.

V gene TRBV29-1 combines with J gene TRBJ2-7; 8 bases match TRBD1. CDR1 and CDR2 from the germline V gene are SQVTM and ANQGSEA. V gave up 0 bases and J gave up 5 bases; unmatched junction bases: 6. The CDR3 runs to 14 residues. In DNA, the CDR3 is TGCAGCGTTGAAGATGGGGCAGGGGGCCACGAGCAGTACTTC. Its translation: CSVEDGAGGHEQYF.

The rearrangement links TRBV20-1 to TRBJ2-3; D is unclear. Deletions cut 4 bases from V and 6 bases from J, with 8 bases between. The CDR3 is 11 amino acids. Germline V gene lookup returns CDR1 DFQATT and CDR2 SNEGSKA (reference sequence). CDR3 sequence reads: CSATDLDTQYF. CDR3 nucleotide sequence: TGCAGTGCTACAGACTTGGATACGCAGTATTTT.

J is TRBJ2-7 and V is TRBV28, with 9 bases that match TRBD2. Losses at the gene ends were 6 bases for V and 2 bases for J; bases not matched to a gene: 11. Germline lookup yields CDR1 MDHEN and CDR2 SYDVKM. The CDR3 runs 16 residues. CDR3 loop: CASSRLFSGSTYEQYF. The CDR3, as DNA: TGTGCCAGCAGCCGACTTTTTAGCGGGAGTACCTACGAGCAGTACTTC.

V usage is TRBV6-5 and J usage is TRBJ1-2; TRBD1 might be the D (6 bases). Trimming removed 5 bases at V and 3 bases at J, with 13 bases between. The CDR3 totals 14 residues. In germline, CDR1 is MNHEY, CDR2 SVGAGI. The CDR3 loop is CASSVQGADYGYTF. The CDR3 nucleotides read TGTGCCAGCAGTGTACAGGGTGCGGACTATGGCTACACCTTC.

CDR3 region: CASSLSSGRLYTQYF. The CDR3 DNA reads as TGTGCCAGCAGTTTATCTAGCGGGAGGCTATATACGCAGTATTTT. The chain is built from TRBV27 and TRBJ2-3; 10 nucleotides line up with TRBD2. V lost 0 bases, J lost 7 bases, and 4 bases stayed unmatched. Germline assignment: CDR1 MNHEY and CDR2 SMNVEV (reference sequence). The CDR3 is 15 amino acids.

This clone was seen only a few times. The chain carries TRBV9 and TRBJ1-1; D remains unclear. V was pared by 3 bases and J by 4 bases, with 10 bases between. The CDR3 covers 13 residues. Germline CDR1 and CDR2: SGDLS and YYNGEE. CDR3 coding DNA: TGTGCCAGCAGCGCCGAATCGGGCACTGAAGCTTTCTTT. It specifies CASSAESGTEAFF.

This clone has more than one count but fewer than ten. The V call is TRBV27, the J call TRBJ2-3; no clear D gene. The germline V gene has CDR1 MNHEY and CDR2 SMNVEV (reference sequence). The CDR3 runs 14 residues. Trimming pared 2 bases from V and 2 bases from J, leaving 8 bases between. The CDR3: CASSLLGPTDTQYF. The CDR3 bases are TGTGCCAGCAGTTTACTCGGTCCCACAGATACGCAGTATTTT.

The J gene is TRBJ2-1, the V gene TRBV13; no clear D gene. Germline CDR1 PRHDT, CDR2 FYEKMQ (reference sequence). This CDR3 is built from 11 residues. Trimming removed 5 bases at V and 13 bases at J, with 12 bases between. The CDR3 DNA reads TGTGCCAGCAGCAAGACTCAAAATCAGTTCTTC. It yields the protein CASSKTQNQFF.

This chain connects TRBV27 to TRBJ2-7, with 7 bases that match TRBD1. After removal of 3 bases from V and 1 base from J, the junction contained 9 bases not matched to a gene. The germline gives CDR1 MNHEY, CDR2 SMNVEV (reference sequence). This CDR3 has 16 residues. The CDR3: CASSFSGTVGSYEQYF. Here the CDR3 DNA reads TGTGCCAGCAGTTTCTCGGGGACAGTAGGATCCTACGAGCAGTACTTC.